These 3 T cell receptor beta chains originate from one sample sequenced in a study of OX40 agonist ivuxolimab in advanced cancers. The method was immunoSEQ multiplex PCR; TCRdb's version includes in-frame clones alone and lacks a portion of them. The sample contains roughly 14,000 clones, about 80% of which appear only once. The sample was CD4+ or CD8+ T cells sorted from blood, taken in a trial of the OX40 agonist ivuxolimab. The receptors originated from an adult with an advanced solid tumor such as melanoma, head and neck, liver or kidney cancer.

This chain connects TRBV20-1 to TRBJ1-1; D call uncertain. The CDR3 spans 11 residues. CDR1 DFQATT and CDR2 SNEGSKA come from the germline V gene (reference sequence). V was pared by 7 bases and J by 0 bases, with 6 bases between. The CDR3 loop is CSDQMNTEAFF. In nucleotides, the CDR3 is TGCAGTGACCAGATGAACACTGAAGCTTTCTTT.

The rearrangement links TRBV27 to TRBJ1-5; TRBD1 might be the D (5 bases). The CDR3 contains 15 residues. CDR1 is MNHEY, CDR2 SMNVEV, per germline (reference sequence). Trimming stripped 3 bases from V and 0 bases from J, with 9 bases between. The CDR3 here is CASSFTGYSNQPQHF. CDR3 in DNA: TGTGCCAGCAGTTTTACAGGATATAGCAATCAGCCCCAGCATTTT.

V usage is TRBV30 and J usage is TRBJ1-4; D might be TRBD1 (6 bases). Germline CDR1 GTSNPN, CDR2 SVGIG (reference sequence). V was pared by 1 base and J by 2 bases, with 11 bases between. This CDR3 contains 15 residues. The CDR3 sequence: CAWSGEGGTNEKLFF. The CDR3 region has the DNA TGTGCCTGGAGTGGCGAAGGGGGGACTAATGAAAAACTGTTTTTT.